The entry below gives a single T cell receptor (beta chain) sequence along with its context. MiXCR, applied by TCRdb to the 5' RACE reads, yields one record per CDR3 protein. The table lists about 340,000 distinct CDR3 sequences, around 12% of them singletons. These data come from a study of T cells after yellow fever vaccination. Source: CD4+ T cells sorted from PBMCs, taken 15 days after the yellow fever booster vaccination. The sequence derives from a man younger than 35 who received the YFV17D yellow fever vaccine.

The CDR3 nucleotides read TGTGCCAGCAGTACACGGACAGGGATCAACGAGCAGTACTTC. The encoded protein is CASSTRTGINEQYF. V and J are TRBV6-1 and TRBJ2-7; 8 nucleotides align to TRBD1. Germline CDR1 reads MNHNS; CDR2 reads SASEGT. The CDR3 totals 14 residues. V lost 5 bases, J lost 5 bases, and 8 bases stayed unmatched.